Presented here are 4 T cell receptor beta chains from one specimen sequenced in a study of T-cell memory formation after mild COVID-19. TCRdb fed the 5' RACE reads into MiXCR, producing one record per CDR3 protein. The table includes approximately 250,000 distinct CDR3 sequences, less than 20% detected once. The sequenced material came from PBMCs or a T cell subset sorted from them (not recorded which). The receptors here all came from an adult woman who had mild COVID-19 (a few samples of this study predate the infection). Cell type and time point are not known.

This clonotype has just a few counts. The rearrangement links TRBV5-4 to TRBJ2-3; TRBD2 matches 7 bases. J lost 1 base, V lost 4 bases, and 9 bases had no gene match. In germline, CDR1 is SGHNT, CDR2 YYREEE (reference sequence). This CDR3 is 16 amino acids long. CDR3 loop: CASSKPGTKRTDTQYF. DNA for the CDR3: TGTGCCAGCAGCAAGCCCGGGACTAAACGCACAGATACGCAGTATTTT. Full variable domain (missing parts from reference TRBV5-4 and TRBJ2-3): ETGVTQSPTHLIKTRGQQVTLRCSSQSGHNTVSWYQQALGQGPQFIFQYYREEENGRGNFPPRFSGLQFPNYSSELNVNALELDDSALYLCASSKPGTKRTDTQYFGPGTRLTVL.

This clonotype was detected only a few times. The chain carries TRBV20-1 and TRBJ1-2; D gene uncertain. This CDR3 contains 13 residues. Deletions cut 1 base from V and 7 bases from J, with 13 bases between. Germline V CDR1 and CDR2: DFQATT, SNEGSKA (reference sequence). CDR3 protein: CSARGLSNGGYTF. CDR3 sequence (DNA): TGCAGTGCTAGAGGTTTGTCTAACGGTGGCTACACCTTC.

This clonotype has just a few counts. The V call is TRBV10-3, the J call TRBJ1-2; 7 bases fit TRBD1. The V gene's germline CDR1 is ENHRY and CDR2 SYGVKD. The CDR3 runs 15 residues. The J segment lost 1 base and the V segment lost 6 bases, leaving 8 bases of the junction unmatched. The CDR3 DNA follows: TGTGCCATCAGGGATGGACAGGCGCTTAACTATGGCTACACCTTC. Its translation: CAIRDGQALNYGYTF.

The chain has TRBV5-1 and TRBJ1-4, with 7 positions matching TRBD1. This CDR3 region has 16 residues. The V segment lost 0 bases and the J segment 5 bases; nucleotides outside the gene matches: 7. Germline V gives CDR1 SGHRS, CDR2 YFSETQ. The CDR3 DNA follows: TGCGCCAGCAGCTTGGGCCCCCAGGGGGTAAATGAAAAACTGTTTTTT. Residues: CASSLGPQGVNEKLFF.